These 21 T cell receptor beta chains were all obtained from the same sample, sequenced in a study of Ad26.COV2.S vaccination and SARS-CoV-2 variants. Clones were sequenced by immunoSEQ multiplex PCR, and TCRdb holds only the in-frame ones, with some missing. Counted here are over 400,000 clones, around 92% occurring once; the ten biggest clones make up 1.5% to 2%. Treatment in this sample: around 19 received Ad26.COV2.S at low or high dose, single or two shots; a few received placebo; per-sample allocation not given. Specimen acquisition occurred on day 63 following the initial vaccine or placebo injection. Sequencing used peripheral blood, obtained in a trial of Ad26.COV2.S vaccine versus placebo. The receptors were sampled from a person between 18 and 59 years old who received the Ad26.COV2.S COVID-19 vaccine or a placebo.

This rearrangement joins TRBV19 to TRBJ1-2, with TRBD1 matching 7 bases. The CDR3 sequence is 14 residues long. V shed 4 bases, J shed 3 bases, and the junction held 5 bases outside the gene matches. The germline V gene has CDR1 LNHDA and CDR2 SQIVND (reference sequence). The DNA for the CDR3 is TGTGCCAGTAGTAAGGGGACAGATCACTATGGCTACACCTTC. Translated: CASSKGTDHYGYTF.

The chain uses TRBV6-2 or TRBV6-3 and TRBJ2-3; D not resolved. Germline lookup yields CDR1 MNHEY and CDR2 SVGEGT. The CDR3 covers 17 residues. With 0 bases removed from V and 5 bases from J, the gap between germline ends came to 18 bases. CDR3 DNA: TGTGCCAGCAGTTACTCGGGCTCAAGTCGCTTAGGAGATACGCAGTATTTT. This sequence encodes CASSYSGSSRLGDTQYF.

This rearrangement joins TRBV30 to TRBJ2-2; D might be TRBD2 (5 bases). Per the germline V gene, CDR1 is GTSNPN and CDR2 is SVGIG (reference sequence). The CDR3 has 13 amino acids. Trimming cost V 2 bases and J 2 bases, with 6 bases left between them. In nucleotides, the CDR3 is TGTGCCTGGAGTTGGACTAACACCGGGGAGCTGTTTTTT. As protein: CAWSWTNTGELFF.

This chain links TRBV4-1 with TRBJ1-1; TRBD1 might be the D (5 bases). V lost 8 bases, J lost 5 bases, and 18 bases lay in between. This CDR3 spans 14 amino acids. Germline CDR1 MGHRA, CDR2 YSYEKL. The CDR3 loop reads CASSGPLKNTEAFF. DNA of the CDR3: TGCGCCAGCTCGGGACCGCTGAAGAATACTGAAGCTTTCTTT.

The genes are TRBV5-1 and TRBJ1-4; 7 bases line up with TRBD1. The CDR3 has 14 amino acids. Trimming cost V 2 bases and J 2 bases; bases outside gene matches: 0. Per germline, CDR1 SGHRS and CDR2 YFSETQ. In nucleotides, the CDR3 is TGCGCCAGCAGCTTACAGGGGACTAATGAAAAACTGTTTTTT. It translates to CASSLQGTNEKLFF.

This clone was counted only a few times. The chain couples TRBV10-1 to TRBJ1-2; D remains unclear. Germline-derived CDR1 and CDR2 are WNHNN and SYGVQD (reference sequence). This CDR3 contains 12 residues. V gave up 2 bases and J gave up 2 bases, with 3 bases separating them. The CDR3 nucleotides read TGCGCCAGCAGTGAGGCCAACTATGGCTACACCTTC. Translated: CASSEANYGYTF.

The V call is TRBV5-1, the J call TRBJ1-1, with D unclear. Germline CDR1 reads SGHRS; CDR2 reads YFSETQ. CDR3 size: 14 residues. V lost 4 bases to trimming and J lost 2 bases, with 12 bases between them. The DNA of the CDR3 is TGCGCCAGCAGCGCAAGTCTAACAAACACTGAAGCTTTCTTT. It yields the protein CASSASLTNTEAFF.

The rearrangement uses TRBV9 and TRBJ1-5, with 7 bases aligning to TRBD1. V lost 3 bases to trimming and J lost 0 bases; unmatched junction nucleotides: 6. The V gene's germline CDR1 is SGDLS and CDR2 YYNGEE. This CDR3 is 16 amino acids long. The CDR3 coding sequence is TGTGCCAGCAGCGCGGGACAGTTGGATAGCAATCAGCCCCAGCATTTT. Amino acid sequence: CASSAGQLDSNQPQHF.

The V call is TRBV24-1, the J call TRBJ1-2; 8 bases are a match to TRBD1. This CDR3 comprises 16 residues. V was clipped by 8 bases and J by 0 bases; unmatched bases: 10. Per the germline V gene, CDR1 is KGHDR and CDR2 is SFDVKD. The CDR3 DNA follows: TGTGCCACCATTTCTTTGGCGGGACAGGCTAACTATGGCTACACCTTC. Its protein product is CATISLAGQANYGYTF.

CDR3 coding DNA: TGTGCCAGCAGTTCCCCCACGGGACAGGGTTGGGGAAATGAGCAGTTCTTC. Amino acids: CASSSPTGQGWGNEQFF. V and J are TRBV28 and TRBJ2-1; 9 nucleotides align to TRBD1. Germline V gives CDR1 MDHEN, CDR2 SYDVKM. The CDR3 contains 17 residues. The ends lost 4 bases at V and 7 bases at J; junction bases unmatched: 14.

This clone occurred a few times. One end of the junction fails to match germline, which may point to a read error. The CDR3 region has the DNA TGTGCCTCGAGTGTTGGCCCGGGCAGCAATCAGCCCCAGCATTTT. Its translation is CASSVGPGSNQPQHF. The rearrangement joins TRBV30 to TRBJ1-5, with D unresolved. Germline V lookup: CDR1 GTSNPN, CDR2 SVGIG (reference sequence). The CDR3 runs 15 residues.

This chain uses TRBV27 with TRBJ2-5; D is possibly TRBD1 (8 bases). Trimming removed 6 bases from V and 5 bases from J, with 16 bases in between. The germline gives CDR1 MNHEY, CDR2 SMNVEV (reference sequence). CDR3 length equals 14 residues. The CDR3 loop is CASSRQGRVETQYF. The CDR3, as DNA: TGTGCCAGCAGCCGACAGGGGAGGGTTGAGACCCAGTACTTC.

This chain uses TRBV4-3 with TRBJ1-5; D perhaps matches TRBD1 (5 bases). This CDR3 is built from 13 residues. Germline V gene sequence: CDR1 LGHNA, CDR2 YSLEER. V lost 1 base, J lost 10 bases, and 11 bases lay in between. Here the CDR3 DNA reads TGCGCCAGCAGCCAAGCGAGGGACGGTCCCCAGCATTTT. This encodes CASSQARDGPQHF.

The J gene is TRBJ1-5, the V gene TRBV6-6; maybe TRBD1 (6 bases). The length of the CDR3 is 16 residues. V was cut by 8 bases and J by 4 bases, with 21 bases left in between. CDR1 MNHNY and CDR2 SVGAGI come from the germline V gene (reference sequence). The CDR3 loop is CASSWGGDGDNQPQHF. The CDR3, as DNA: TGTGCCAGCTCCTGGGGGGGCGATGGGGATAATCAGCCCCAGCATTTT.

The chain is built from TRBV5-1 and TRBJ2-1, with D perhaps TRBD1 (6 bases). The V and J ends lost 0 bases and 1 base respectively, with 8 bases between them. This CDR3 comprises 15 residues. Germline CDR1 reads SGHRS; CDR2 reads YFSETQ. CDR3 sequence reads: CASSLAGVSYNEQFF. In nucleotides, the CDR3 is TGCGCCAGCAGCTTGGCAGGGGTATCCTACAATGAGCAGTTCTTC.

This sequence joins TRBV7-2 and TRBJ2-7, with unresolved D. The germline V and J ends were trimmed by 1 base and 5 bases, with 12 bases remaining between them. Germline values: CDR1 SGHTA, CDR2 FQGNSA. This CDR3 has 14 amino acids. The CDR3 sequence: CASSLGRFMDEQYF. The CDR3 DNA follows: TGTGCCAGCAGCTTAGGCCGATTCATGGACGAGCAGTACTTC. Together with reference TRBV7-2 and TRBJ2-7, the CDR3 gives the full variable domain: GAGVSQSPSNKVTEKGKDVELRCDPISGHTALYWYRQSLGQGLEFLIYFQGNSAPDKSGLPSDRFSAERTGGSVSTLTIQRTQQEDSAVYLCASSLGRFMDEQYFGPGTRLTVT.

The sample holds one count of this clone. The chain employs TRBV19 and TRBJ1-3; D not resolved. V gave up 5 bases and J gave up 8 bases, with 4 bases separating them. The CDR3 loop spans 10 amino acids. Germline assignment: CDR1 LNHDA and CDR2 SQIVND (reference sequence). The CDR3 coding sequence is TGTGCCAGTAGTTTCGACACCATATATTTT. This sequence encodes CASSFDTIYF.

The rearrangement uses TRBV10-1 and TRBJ2-1; 10 bases map to TRBD2. V lost 5 bases and J lost 3; bases outside the gene matches: 4. CDR1 and CDR2 (germline): WNHNN, SYGVQD (reference sequence). The CDR3 sequence is 15 residues long. This chain's CDR3 is CASSLAGENYNEQFF. In DNA form, the CDR3 reads TGCGCCAGCAGTCTAGCGGGGGAAAACTACAATGAGCAGTTCTTC.

This chain links TRBV30 with TRBJ2-5, with 11 bases aligning to TRBD2. V gave up 2 bases and J gave up 5 bases; unmatched junction bases: 7. Germline values: CDR1 GTSNPN, CDR2 SVGIG (reference sequence). CDR3 size: 15 residues. CDR3 in amino acids: CAWSIAGGPGETQYF. CDR3 nucleotides: TGTGCCTGGAGTATAGCGGGGGGGCCTGGGGAGACCCAGTACTTC. Together with reference TRBV30 and TRBJ2-5, the CDR3 gives the full variable domain: SQTIHQWPATLVQPVGSPLSLECTVEGTSNPNLYWYRQAAGRGLQLLFYSVGIGQISSEVPQNLSASRPQDRQFILSSKKLLLSDSGFYLCAWSIAGGPGETQYFGPGTRLLVL.

The CDR3 DNA reads as TGTGCCAGTCAACGGGGGGACATTCAGTACTTC. This encodes CASQRGDIQYF. This chain uses TRBV25-1 with TRBJ2-4; 7 bases map to TRBD2. The CDR3 runs to 11 residues. Germline values: CDR1 MGHDK, CDR2 SYGVNS. Trimming cost V 9 bases and J 8 bases; bases outside gene matches: 4. The entire variable domain, with the rest obtained from reference TRBV25-1 and TRBJ2-4, is as follows: EADIYQTPRYLVIGTGKKITLECSQTMGHDKMYWYQQDPGMELHLIHYSYGVNSTEKGDLSSESTVSRIRTEHFPLTLESARPSHTSQYLCASQRGDIQYFGAGTRLSVL.

The rearrangement joins TRBV28 to TRBJ1-2; D perhaps matches TRBD1 (5 bases). Germline V gives CDR1 MDHEN, CDR2 SYDVKM. The CDR3 consists of 14 residues. Trimming cost V 4 bases and J 7 bases, with 16 bases left between them. CDR3 DNA: TGTGCCAGCAGTTCCGACAGTCGCCCTGGTGGCTACACCTTC. Amino acid sequence: CASSSDSRPGGYTF.